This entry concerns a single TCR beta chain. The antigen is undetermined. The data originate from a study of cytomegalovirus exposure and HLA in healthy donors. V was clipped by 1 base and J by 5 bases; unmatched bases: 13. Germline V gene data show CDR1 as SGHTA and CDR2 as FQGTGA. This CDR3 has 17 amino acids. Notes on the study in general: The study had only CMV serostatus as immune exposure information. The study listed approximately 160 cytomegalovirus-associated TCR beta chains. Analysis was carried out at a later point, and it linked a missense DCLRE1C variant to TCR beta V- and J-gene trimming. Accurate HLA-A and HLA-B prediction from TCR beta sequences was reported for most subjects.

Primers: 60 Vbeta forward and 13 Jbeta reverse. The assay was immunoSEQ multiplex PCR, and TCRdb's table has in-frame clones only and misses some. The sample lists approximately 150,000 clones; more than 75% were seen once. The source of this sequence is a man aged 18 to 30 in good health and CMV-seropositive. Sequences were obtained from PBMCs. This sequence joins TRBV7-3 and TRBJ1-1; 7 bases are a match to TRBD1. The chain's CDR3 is CASSLIRLGRGVTEAFF. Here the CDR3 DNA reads TGTGCCAGCAGCTTAATCCGTCTGGGCAGGGGGGTTACTGAAGCTTTCTTT.